This TCR beta chain was found in a study of blood T cell repertoires in COVID-19. Turning to the study itself: Donors in the United States, Italy and Spain gave samples during acute or convalescent COVID-19.

Method: immunoSEQ multiplex PCR; TCRdb's copy keeps in-frame clones and lacks some. The sample lists about 150,000 clones, roughly four fifths occurring once. V was trimmed by 10 bases and J by 4 bases, leaving 14 bases between them. Germline V gene lookup returns CDR1 SGHTA and CDR2 FQGNSA. The CDR3 totals 13 residues. The sample taken for sequencing was PBMCs or T cells enriched from blood (not recorded which). This chain links TRBV7-2 with TRBJ1-5; a weak D match, TRBD1 (6 bases). The receptor was isolated from a woman aged 50 to 60 with acute COVID-19. CDR3 region: CATTRDTNQPQHF. In DNA form, the CDR3 reads TGTGCCACTACGAGGGACACAAATCAGCCCCAGCATTTT.